The present TCR beta chain was sequenced within a study of glioma-infiltrating T cells after dendritic cell vaccination. Time point denoted: after dendritic cell vaccination, including at tumor progression/relapse. None of the glioblastoma patients had an isocitrate dehydrogenase mutation. Here immunoSEQ multiplex PCR was the method, and the copy in TCRdb shows in-frame clones only, minus some. This table has about 65,000 clones, around nine tenths appearing once. Trimming cost V 3 bases and J 5 bases, with 11 bases left between them. The CDR3 covers 14 residues. In germline, CDR1 is SGHAT, CDR2 FQNNGV.

The TCR sequence derives from a human donor with glioblastoma. This chain connects TRBV11-2 to TRBJ2-1, with D possibly TRBD2 on 6 matching bases. This material consisted of blood, taken after dendritic cell vaccination. This chain's CDR3 is CASSFRRLDNEQFF. The CDR3 DNA is TGTGCCAGCAGCTTTAGAAGACTAGACAATGAGCAGTTCTTC.